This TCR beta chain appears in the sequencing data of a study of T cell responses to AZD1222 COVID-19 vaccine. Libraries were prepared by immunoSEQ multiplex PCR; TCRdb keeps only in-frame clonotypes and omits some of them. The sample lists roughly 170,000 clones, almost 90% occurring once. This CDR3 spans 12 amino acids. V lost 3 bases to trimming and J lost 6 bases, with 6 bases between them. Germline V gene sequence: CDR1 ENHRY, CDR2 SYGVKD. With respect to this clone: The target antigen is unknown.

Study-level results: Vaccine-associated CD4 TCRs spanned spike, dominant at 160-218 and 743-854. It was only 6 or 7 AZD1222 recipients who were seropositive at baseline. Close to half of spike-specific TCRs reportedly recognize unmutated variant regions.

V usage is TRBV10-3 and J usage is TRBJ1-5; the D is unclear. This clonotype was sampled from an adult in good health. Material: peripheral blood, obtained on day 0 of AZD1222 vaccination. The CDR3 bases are TGTGCCATCAGTGAAGCAGCTCAGCCCCAGCATTTT. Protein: CAISEAAQPQHF.